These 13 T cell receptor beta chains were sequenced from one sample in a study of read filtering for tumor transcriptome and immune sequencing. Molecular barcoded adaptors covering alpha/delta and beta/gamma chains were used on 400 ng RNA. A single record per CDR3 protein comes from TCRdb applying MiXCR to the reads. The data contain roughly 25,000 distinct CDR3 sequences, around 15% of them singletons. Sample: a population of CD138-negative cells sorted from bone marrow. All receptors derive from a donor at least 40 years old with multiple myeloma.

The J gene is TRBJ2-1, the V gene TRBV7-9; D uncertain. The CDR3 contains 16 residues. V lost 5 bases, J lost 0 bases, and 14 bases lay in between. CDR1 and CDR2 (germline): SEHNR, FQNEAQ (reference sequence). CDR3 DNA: TGTGCCAGCAGCGCCAGCGCTGTAAGCTCCTACAATGAGCAGTTCTTC. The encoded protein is CASSASAVSSYNEQFF.

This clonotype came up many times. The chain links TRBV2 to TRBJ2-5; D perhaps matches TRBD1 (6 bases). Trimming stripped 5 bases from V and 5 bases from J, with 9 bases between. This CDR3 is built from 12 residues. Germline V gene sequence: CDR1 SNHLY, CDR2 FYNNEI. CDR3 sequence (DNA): TGTGCCAGCAGTCCAGGGGTTGAGACCCAGTACTTC. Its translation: CASSPGVETQYF.

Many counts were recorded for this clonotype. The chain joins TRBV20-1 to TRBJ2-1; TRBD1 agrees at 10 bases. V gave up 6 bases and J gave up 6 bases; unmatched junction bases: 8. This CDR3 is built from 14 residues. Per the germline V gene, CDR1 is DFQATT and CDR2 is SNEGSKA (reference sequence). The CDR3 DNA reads TGCAGTGCCTCATTGGGGACAGGGGTCAATGAGCAGTTCTTC. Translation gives CSASLGTGVNEQFF.

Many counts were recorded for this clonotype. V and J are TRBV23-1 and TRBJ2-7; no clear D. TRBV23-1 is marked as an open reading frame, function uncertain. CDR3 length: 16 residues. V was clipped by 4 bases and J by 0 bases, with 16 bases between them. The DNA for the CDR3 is TGCGCCAGCAGTCTAGTAATAAGGCGGAACTCCTACGAGCAGTACTTC. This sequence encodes CASSLVIRRNSYEQYF.

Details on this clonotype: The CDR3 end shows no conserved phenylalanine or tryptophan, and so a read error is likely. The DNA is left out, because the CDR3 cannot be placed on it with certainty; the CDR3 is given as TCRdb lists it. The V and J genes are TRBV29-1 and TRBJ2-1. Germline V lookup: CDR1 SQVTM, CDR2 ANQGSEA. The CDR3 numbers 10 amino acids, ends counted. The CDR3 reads CSAEDHEQVC.

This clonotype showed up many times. The CDR3 region is CASSLSGGGVNQPQHF. DNA of the CDR3: TGTGCCAGCAGTTTATCGGGGGGGGGGGTTAATCAGCCCCAGCATTTT. The chain joins TRBV28 to TRBJ1-5, with D possibly matching TRBD1 (5 bases). The CDR3 runs to 16 residues. The V gene lost 1 base and the J gene lost 4 bases, with 14 bases spanning the gap. In germline, CDR1 is MDHEN, CDR2 SYDVKM. The full variable domain, with the rest looked up from reference TRBV28 and TRBJ1-5, is DVKVTQSSRYLVKRTGEKVFLECVQDMDHENMFWYRQDPGLGLRLIYFSYDVKMKEKGDIPEGYSVSREKKERFSLILESASTNQTSMYLCASSLSGGGVNQPQHFGDGTRLSIL.

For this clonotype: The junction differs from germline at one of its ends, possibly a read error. CDR3: CASSSDWGQTHERYF. The DNA of the CDR3 is TGCGCCAGCAGCAGCGATTGGGGACAGACCCACGAGCGGTACTTC. This chain uses TRBV5-1 with TRBJ2-7, with 7 bases identical to TRBD1. Germline V gives CDR1 SGHRS, CDR2 YFSETQ. This CDR3 has 15 residues.

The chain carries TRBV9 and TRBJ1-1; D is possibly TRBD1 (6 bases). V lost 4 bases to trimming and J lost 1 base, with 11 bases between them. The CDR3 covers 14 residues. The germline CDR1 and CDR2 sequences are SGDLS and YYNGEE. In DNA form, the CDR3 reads TGTGCCAGCAGCCCTCGGACAGAGAACACTGAAGCTTTCTTT. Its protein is CASSPRTENTEAFF.

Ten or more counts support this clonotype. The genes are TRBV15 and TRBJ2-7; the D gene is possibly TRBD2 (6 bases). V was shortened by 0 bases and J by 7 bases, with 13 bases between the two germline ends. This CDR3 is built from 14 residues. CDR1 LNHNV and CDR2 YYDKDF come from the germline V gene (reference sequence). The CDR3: CATSRDLGGMEQYF. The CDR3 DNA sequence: TGTGCCACCAGCAGAGATCTGGGCGGGATGGAGCAGTACTTC.

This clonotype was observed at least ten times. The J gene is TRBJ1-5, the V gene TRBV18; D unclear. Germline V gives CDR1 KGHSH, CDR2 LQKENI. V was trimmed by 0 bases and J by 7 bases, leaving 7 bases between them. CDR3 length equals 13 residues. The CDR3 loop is CASSPPGFQPQHF. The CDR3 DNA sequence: TGTGCCAGCTCACCACCGGGGTTCCAGCCCCAGCATTTT.

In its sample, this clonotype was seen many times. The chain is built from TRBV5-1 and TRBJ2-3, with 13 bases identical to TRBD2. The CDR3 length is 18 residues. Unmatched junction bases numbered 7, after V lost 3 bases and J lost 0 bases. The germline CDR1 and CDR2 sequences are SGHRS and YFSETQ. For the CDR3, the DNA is TGCGCCAGCAGCTACATGGGACTAGCGGGATCTAGCACAGATACGCAGTATTTT. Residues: CASSYMGLAGSSTDTQYF.

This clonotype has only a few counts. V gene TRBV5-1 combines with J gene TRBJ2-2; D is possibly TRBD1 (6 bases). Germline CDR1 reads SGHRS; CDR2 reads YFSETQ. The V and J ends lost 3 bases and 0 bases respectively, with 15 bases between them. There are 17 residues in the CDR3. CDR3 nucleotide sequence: TGCGCCAGCAGCTATAACAGGGATTCCCCGAACACCGGGGAGCTGTTTTTT. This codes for CASSYNRDSPNTGELFF.

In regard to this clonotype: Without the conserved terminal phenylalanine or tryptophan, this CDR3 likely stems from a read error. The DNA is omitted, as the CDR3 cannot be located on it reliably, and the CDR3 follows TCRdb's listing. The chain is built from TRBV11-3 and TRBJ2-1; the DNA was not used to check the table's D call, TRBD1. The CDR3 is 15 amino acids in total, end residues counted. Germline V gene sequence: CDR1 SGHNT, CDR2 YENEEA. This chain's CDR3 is CASSPEDIAGQGQLY.